This TCR beta chain was found in a study of CD8 T cells in ankylosing spondylitis. Whole-study findings and limits: Disease-associated clones were reportedly significantly overrepresented in matched ankylosing spondylitis synovial fluid. Previously reported in reactive arthritis synovial fluid and blood were some of the motif variants. What appeared characteristic of ankylosing spondylitis blood was a TCR beta motif of 7 or 8 highly homologous variants.

The CDR3 sequence is 18 residues long. Quantitative 5'-RACE was performed with molecular barcodes, and it yielded the TCR beta libraries. TCRdb reprocessed the 5' RACE reads via MiXCR and lists one record per CDR3 protein. The sample comprises approximately 540,000 distinct CDR3 sequences, about 13% of which are singletons, and about 6.8% rests with the top ten. This clonotype occurred a few times. Its antigen remains unknown. A single base separates this from a much larger clone, so it may be a read error. The rearrangement uses TRBV12-3 or TRBV12-4 and TRBJ2-1, with 10 bases that match TRBD2. Input material: blood, either unsorted or a sorted T cell fraction (not recorded which). This sequence was found in a male donor with ankylosing spondylitis. The CDR3 spells CACSLTSGVKSSYNEQFF. The CDR3 nucleotides read TGTGCCTGCAGTTTAACTAGCGGGGTAAAGAGCTCCTACAATGAGCAGTTCTTC.